This is a list of T cell receptor beta chains from one sample in a study of cytomegalovirus exposure and HLA in healthy donors. Clones were sequenced by immunoSEQ multiplex PCR, and TCRdb holds only the in-frame ones, with some missing. The sample lists 75,000 to 100,000 clones, 64% seen once, with about 3.5% in the top ten. The sequenced sample consisted of PBMCs. Every receptor here comes from a man between 60 and 75 years old in good health and CMV-seronegative. The CDR3 runs from the conserved cysteine through the conserved F or W. The D gene is left open where the match is weak.

v_call	cdr3_length	j_call	d_call	cdr3_aa
TRBV18	16	TRBJ1-1	TRBD1	CASSPAGGTGVTEAFF
TRBV18	15	TRBJ2-7	.	CASSPRSAPRYEQYF
TRBV4-1	13	TRBJ1-2	.	CASSRQGGYGYTF
TRBV29-1	13	TRBJ2-5	.	CSVDLRVRETQYF
TRBV6-1	15	TRBJ1-4	.	CASVQLSRGGEKLFF
TRBV7-9	14	TRBJ1-4	.	CASSLGQRKEKLFF
TRBV6-5	14	TRBJ1-1	TRBD1	CASSYRTGEVGAFF
TRBV7-9	14	TRBJ2-7	TRBD2	CASSNSGAAYEQYF
TRBV6-5	15	TRBJ2-1	.	CASTPGGLAGNEQFF
TRBV11-2	14	TRBJ2-3	TRBD1	CASSTVTGEDTQYF
TRBV25-1	13	TRBJ1-1	.	CASSGHLNTEAFF
TRBV5-5	13	TRBJ2-7	.	CASSLIPSDEQYF
TRBV30	14	TRBJ1-2	.	CAWSTYRVNYGYTF
TRBV9	16	TRBJ1-3	.	CASSVSRGGSGNTIYF
TRBV10-3	13	TRBJ2-1	.	CAITRGPYNEQFF
TRBV5-1	15	TRBJ2-5	TRBD2	CASSLLAGYQETQYF
TRBV5-6	14	TRBJ2-3	TRBD1	CASSPGQSTDTQYF
TRBV6-5	15	TRBJ2-3	.	CASKSSVAYTDTQYF
TRBV15	15	TRBJ1-2	.	CATSRGGTSNYGYTF
TRBV19	16	TRBJ1-6	.	CASSQLQSSYNSPLHF
TRBV19	15	TRBJ2-1	.	CASTGKMSSYNEQFF
TRBV4-2	16	TRBJ1-4	.	CASSQDRRDADEKLFF
TRBV6-1	14	TRBJ2-5	.	CASSPGQFTETQYF
TRBV13	14	TRBJ2-5	TRBD1	CASSARTGSETQYF
TRBV7-3	14	TRBJ2-5	TRBD1	CASSRDSRLETQYF
TRBV7-2	16	TRBJ1-3	TRBD1	CASSRDRSNSGNTIYF
TRBV2	16	TRBJ1-5	TRBD1	CASSEDTGVKNQPQHF
TRBV11-3	12	TRBJ2-1	.	CASMKTKDEQFF
TRBV30	15	TRBJ2-1	.	CAWSLAELSYNEQFF
TRBV28	14	TRBJ1-5	TRBD1	CASAGAGGGQPQHF
TRBV10-2	14	TRBJ1-3	.	CASSEWWGRDTIYF
TRBV9	14	TRBJ2-1	.	CASSVGTTHNEQFF
TRBV6-5	14	TRBJ1-1	.	CASSLPGGNTEAFF
TRBV5-1	12	TRBJ2-7	.	CASSARVDEQYF
TRBV7-9	16	TRBJ2-7	TRBD2	CASSLMGSGNSYEQYF
TRBV4-1	18	TRBJ2-7	TRBD1	CASSQEYERTGGAYEQYF
TRBV2	15	TRBJ2-2	.	CASSVLGSSPGELFF
TRBV6-5	15	TRBJ2-7	TRBD2	CASSAVSGSSYEQYF
TRBV18	15	TRBJ2-7	.	CASSPAGQEGGEQYF
TRBV7-7	17	TRBJ2-3	TRBD2	CASSRSYLADSTDTQYF
TRBV7-8	12	TRBJ1-5	.	CASKTGDQPQHF
TRBV18	13	TRBJ2-7	.	CASSPAGTTEQYF
TRBV6-5	15	TRBJ1-5	TRBD1	CASSYRTGRDQPQHF
TRBV29-1	15	TRBJ2-1	TRBD2	CSVRGREVSYNEQFF
TRBV10-2	16	TRBJ2-2	TRBD2	CATVRREGLNTGELFF
TRBV5-4	15	TRBJ2-1	.	CASSLHQGSYNEQFF
TRBV9	16	TRBJ2-3	.	CASSARGASSTDTQYF
TRBV2	13	TRBJ1-3	TRBD1	CAIRDREVNTIYF
TRBV15	12	TRBJ2-5	.	CATSSEGETQYF
TRBV10-3	16	TRBJ2-3	TRBD2	CAISDQLAVPTDTQYF
TRBV29-1	11	TRBJ2-7	.	CSVGTVYEQYF
TRBV5-6	14	TRBJ2-5	TRBD1	CASSWGQGGETQYF
TRBV18	15	TRBJ2-7	.	CASSPSSDRIYEQYF
TRBV28	14	TRBJ1-3	.	CASSVPNTENTIYF
TRBV5-6	15	TRBJ2-2	TRBD1	CASSYGQEFAGELFF
TRBV6-5	14	TRBJ2-3	TRBD2	CASSYGGGTDTQYF
TRBV5-6	16	TRBJ2-3	TRBD2	CASSEGLAGAGDTQYF
TRBV6-4	14	TRBJ1-2	.	CASSDFPGSYGYTF
TRBV6-6	15	TRBJ2-7	.	CASSTIDSLFYEQYF
TRBV28	13	TRBJ1-5	.	CASSLLGPQPQHF